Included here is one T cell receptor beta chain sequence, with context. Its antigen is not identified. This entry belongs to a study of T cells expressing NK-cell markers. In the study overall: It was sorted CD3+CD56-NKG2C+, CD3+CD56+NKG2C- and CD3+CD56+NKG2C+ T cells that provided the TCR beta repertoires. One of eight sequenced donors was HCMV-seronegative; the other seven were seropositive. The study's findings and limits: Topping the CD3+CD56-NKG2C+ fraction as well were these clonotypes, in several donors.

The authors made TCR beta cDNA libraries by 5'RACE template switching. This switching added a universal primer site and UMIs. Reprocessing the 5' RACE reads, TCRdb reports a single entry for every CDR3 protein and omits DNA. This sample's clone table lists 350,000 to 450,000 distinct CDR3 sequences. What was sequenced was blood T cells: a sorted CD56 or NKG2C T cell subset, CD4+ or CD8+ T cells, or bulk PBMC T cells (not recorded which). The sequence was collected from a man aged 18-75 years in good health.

The CDR3 here is CSARDSVGGGGNEKLFF. This chain uses TRBV20-1 with TRBJ1-4. Germline V gives CDR1 DFQATT, CDR2 SNEGSKA (reference sequence). The CDR3 is 17 residues long.